These 3 T cell receptor beta chains were all obtained from the same sample, sequenced in a study of CD8+ T cells in alopecia areata. cDNA serving as the sequencing template came from extracted, reverse transcribed RNA. Assay used: immunoSEQ multiplex PCR; TCRdb lists only in-frame clones, some missing. This table holds 95,000 to 100,000 clones, roughly three fifths found once. Described treatment: oral pan-JAK inhibitor, 5-10 mg twice daily. This specimen was CD8+ T cells sorted from blood, taken at week 4, from a patient treated with tofacitinib. The receptors derive from a human donor with alopecia areata.

This chain uses TRBV29-1 with TRBJ1-2, with TRBD1 matching 7 bases. This CDR3 has 13 amino acids. Germline lookup yields CDR1 SQVTM and CDR2 ANQGSEA. V lost 7 bases and J lost 8; bases outside the gene matches: 13. As DNA, the CDR3 is TGCAGCGGGCGGACAGGCCCACCTGAAGGCTACACCTTC. Protein: CSGRTGPPEGYTF.

This chain uses TRBV28 with TRBJ1-1, with unresolved D. Germline CDR1 and CDR2: MDHEN and SYDVKM. The V end lost 8 bases, the J end lost 1 base, and 11 bases lay between the germline ends. This CDR3 is built from 13 residues. The CDR3: CASEWQRNTEAFF. CDR3 sequence (DNA): TGTGCCAGCGAATGGCAGCGGAACACTGAAGCTTTCTTT.

The chain joins TRBV28 to TRBJ1-2; D call uncertain. Germline CDR1 is MDHEN and CDR2 is SYDVKM. With 9 bases removed from V and 4 bases from J, the gap between germline ends came to 12 bases. There are 12 residues in the CDR3. The chain's CDR3 is CASGRAVYGYTF. CDR3 coding DNA: TGTGCCAGTGGTCGGGCAGTCTATGGCTACACCTTC.